Presented here are 2 T cell receptor beta chains from one specimen sequenced in a study of STAT5B mutations in CD4+ large granular lymphocyte leukemia. Sequenced by immunoSEQ multiplex PCR; TCRdb stores in-frame clones only, minus some. The sample includes more than 6,500 clones, roughly nine tenths seen only once; the top ten take about half. The sample was PBMCs. The receptor source for this set is an older woman with CD4+ T-cell large granular lymphocyte leukemia.

V is TRBV30 and J is TRBJ1-5, with D tentatively TRBD1 (5 bases). The CDR3 has 13 residues. The V end lost 0 bases, the J end lost 4 bases, and 7 bases lay between the germline ends. Germline-derived CDR1 and CDR2 are GTSNPN and SVGIG (reference sequence). The CDR3 spells CAWSVRGNQPQHF. In DNA, the CDR3 is TGTGCCTGGAGTGTACGGGGGAATCAGCCCCAGCATTTT.

This clone was seen just once. J is TRBJ1-3 and V is TRBV7-9; 8 nucleotides match TRBD1. Germline V gene data show CDR1 as SEHNR and CDR2 as FQNEAQ (reference sequence). After removal of 3 bases from V and 0 bases from J, the junction contained 7 bases not matched to a gene. This CDR3 is built from 17 residues. The CDR3 sequence is CASSFSRTGLSGNTIYF. For the CDR3, the DNA is TGTGCCAGCAGCTTCTCCAGGACAGGGCTCTCTGGAAACACCATATATTTT.